These 17 T cell receptor beta chains originate from one sample sequenced in a study of blood T cell repertoires in COVID-19 (dated by TCRdb to 2018 to 2020). Libraries were built with the immunoSEQ multiplex PCR assay. The clones in this table, taken by TCRdb from immuneACCESS, are in-frame only. Not every clone is retained; where verified, under half of the shortfall comes from an unresolved V gene, and the cause of the rest is unknown. The sample table contains hundreds of thousands of clones; only one count was recorded for approximately 88% of them. The ten largest account for 6% to 6.5% of the sample. What was sequenced was peripheral blood. Receptor source: a woman aged 25 to 39 with COVID-19, enrolled during active disease.

The rearrangement links TRBV19 to TRBJ2-3, with 8 bases fitting TRBD2. CDR3 length: 14 amino acids. V was clipped by 7 bases and J by 4 bases; unmatched bases: 7. The germline V gene has CDR1 LNHDA and CDR2 SQIVND (reference sequence). For the CDR3, the DNA is TGTGCCAGTAAAACGGGAGGGAGCGCAGATACGCAGTATTTT. This translates into CASKTGGSADTQYF.

V gene TRBV19 combines with J gene TRBJ2-3; 8 bases are shared with TRBD1. This CDR3 is built from 16 residues. Germline V gene lookup returns CDR1 LNHDA and CDR2 SQIVND (reference sequence). V shed 4 bases and J 2 bases; nucleotides not matched to a gene: 8. Here the CDR3 reads CASSKLPGQATDTQYF. CDR3 nucleotides: TGTGCCAGTAGTAAATTACCGGGACAGGCCACAGATACGCAGTATTTT.

The rearrangement links TRBV7-9 to TRBJ2-1, with TRBD2 identical over 7 bases. V lost 9 bases, J lost 3 bases, and 11 bases stayed unmatched. CDR1 is SEHNR, CDR2 FQNEAQ, per germline (reference sequence). This CDR3 region has 15 residues. The CDR3 reads CARLVREKDYNEQFF. The CDR3, as DNA: TGTGCCAGACTAGTGCGGGAGAAAGACTACAATGAGCAGTTCTTC.

This clone was recorded only once. This chain uses TRBV6-5 with TRBJ1-2; the D gene is possibly TRBD1 (5 bases). The germline gives CDR1 MNHEY, CDR2 SVGAGI. The CDR3 covers 13 residues. V was clipped by 5 bases and J by 7 bases, with 14 bases between them. The CDR3 DNA reads TGTGCCAGCAGTAAGGGTTCAGGGCGTGGCTACACCTTC. This translates into CASSKGSGRGYTF.

V is TRBV28 and J is TRBJ1-2; 9 nucleotides align to TRBD1. This CDR3 region has 18 residues. CDR1 is MDHEN, CDR2 SYDVKM, per germline. Trimming took 5 bases from V and 6 from J; bases not matched to a gene: 19. The CDR3 region is CASSILTGGLSRPNGYTF. In DNA form, the CDR3 reads TGTGCCAGCAGTATCCTGACAGGGGGACTTTCCCGCCCCAATGGCTACACCTTC.

V gene TRBV29-1 combines with J gene TRBJ2-5; 8 positions agree with TRBD2. This CDR3 is built from 14 residues. V was pared by 6 bases and J by 4 bases, with 10 bases of the junction left unmatched. Per the germline V gene, CDR1 is SQVTM and CDR2 is ANQGSEA. Here the CDR3 DNA reads TGCAGCGTCCTAGAGGTCGGGGGGGGAGAGACCCAGTACTTC. It translates to CSVLEVGGGETQYF.

The rearrangement joins TRBV28 to TRBJ1-3; D is uncertain. CDR1 is MDHEN and CDR2 is SYDVKM in the germline V gene. This CDR3 region has 15 residues. The germline V and J ends were trimmed by 2 bases and 0 bases, with 8 bases remaining between them. The CDR3 region has the DNA TGTGCCAGCAGTTTAAGCGGTAGCTCTGGAAACACCATATATTTT. Translating it yields CASSLSGSSGNTIYF.

This chain connects TRBV10-3 to TRBJ1-2; 12 nucleotides agree with TRBD1. Germline-derived CDR1 and CDR2 are ENHRY and SYGVKD. Trimming removed 6 bases from V and 2 bases from J; junction bases left unmatched: 16. The CDR3 contains 19 residues. This CDR3 reads CAISPVPSGTGGANYGYTF. The CDR3 nucleotides are TGTGCCATCAGCCCTGTTCCCTCCGGGACAGGGGGCGCCAACTATGGCTACACCTTC.

V usage is TRBV27 and J usage is TRBJ1-2, with D unclear. Trimming took off 6 bases at V and 0 bases at J, with 14 bases between the two ends. This CDR3 is built from 15 residues. Germline V gene lookup returns CDR1 MNHEY and CDR2 SMNVEV (reference sequence). The CDR3 reads CASSPFGSSNYGYTF. In DNA form, the CDR3 reads TGTGCCAGCAGCCCCTTCGGGTCCTCTAACTATGGCTACACCTTC.

The chain employs TRBV7-8 and TRBJ1-2; D not certain. The CDR3 spans 13 residues. Trimming shortened V by 0 bases and J by 4 bases, and 6 bases separated the two germline ends. Per the germline V gene, CDR1 is SGHVS and CDR2 is FQNEAQ. CDR3 nucleotides: TGTGCCAGCAGCTTAGCGTCCCGCTATGGCTACACCTTC. It yields the protein CASSLASRYGYTF.

This sequence joins TRBV7-6 and TRBJ2-1; TRBD2 might be the D (6 bases). V dropped 1 base and J dropped 4 bases, with 11 bases sitting between them. Germline V gene lookup returns CDR1 SGHVS and CDR2 FNYEAQ. The CDR3 is made up of 15 amino acids. The CDR3 DNA reads TGTGCCAGCAGCTTAGGGCGGGGTCAATACAATGAGCAGTTCTTC. The encoded protein is CASSLGRGQYNEQFF.

The chain carries TRBV7-2 and TRBJ1-6, with D possibly matching TRBD1 (5 bases). This CDR3 contains 16 residues. The germline V gene has CDR1 SGHTA and CDR2 FQGNSA. V gave up 1 base and J gave up 4 bases, with 11 bases separating them. Written as DNA, the CDR3 is TGTGCCAGCAGCTTAGTGGGGGGACCATATAATTCACCCCTCCACTTT. It translates to CASSLVGGPYNSPLHF. Full variable domain (rest looked up from reference TRBV7-2 and TRBJ1-6): GAGVSQSPSNKVTEKGKDVELRCDPISGHTALYWYRQSLGQGLEFLIYFQGNSAPDKSGLPSDRFSAERTGGSVSTLTIQRTQQEDSAVYLCASSLVGGPYNSPLHFGNGTRLTVT.

This clone occurred a few times. This chain uses TRBV7-9 with TRBJ2-7; TRBD2 matches at 7 bases. The germline V gene encodes CDR1 SEHNR and CDR2 FQNEAQ (reference sequence). This CDR3 has 16 residues. V was clipped by 3 bases and J by 7 bases; unmatched bases: 15. The chain's CDR3 is CASSFPRVGGSGEQYF. The CDR3 DNA reads as TGTGCCAGCAGCTTTCCCCGTGTGGGGGGGTCCGGGGAGCAGTACTTC.

The V and J genes are TRBV9 and TRBJ2-1; D is unclear. Trimming stripped 4 bases from V and 2 bases from J, with 19 bases between. CDR3 length: 17 residues. From germline, CDR1 is SGDLS and CDR2 YYNGEE. The CDR3 spells CASSPQGVRLAYNEQFF. The CDR3, as DNA: TGTGCCAGCAGCCCCCAAGGTGTGCGGCTTGCCTACAATGAGCAGTTCTTC.

The chain has TRBV7-9 and TRBJ1-6, with a possible D match to TRBD1 (5 bases). Germline CDR1 and CDR2: SEHNR and FQNEAQ (reference sequence). Trimming took off 1 base at V and 7 bases at J, with 11 bases between the two ends. The length of the CDR3 is 15 residues. CDR3 residues: CASSLEQGRNSPLHF. The DNA of the CDR3 is TGTGCCAGCAGCTTAGAGCAGGGAAGAAATTCACCCCTCCACTTT.

V gene TRBV5-1 combines with J gene TRBJ2-6; D remains ambiguous. V was clipped by 0 bases and J by 2 bases, with 6 bases between them. Germline-derived CDR1 and CDR2 are SGHRS and YFSETQ. The CDR3 loop spans 15 amino acids. The CDR3 spells CASSLEAAGANVLTF. The CDR3 bases are TGCGCCAGCAGCTTGGAGGCGGCTGGGGCCAACGTCCTGACTTTC.

The V gene is TRBV24-1, the J gene TRBJ2-2; D is possibly TRBD1 (5 bases). This CDR3 has 17 residues. V was shortened by 4 bases and J by 0 bases, with 14 bases between the two germline ends. Germline CDR1 reads KGHDR; CDR2 reads SFDVKD. For the CDR3, the DNA is TGTGCCACCAGTGACCGCATAGGGGCTGCGAACACCGGGGAGCTGTTTTTT. It is translated as CATSDRIGAANTGELFF.